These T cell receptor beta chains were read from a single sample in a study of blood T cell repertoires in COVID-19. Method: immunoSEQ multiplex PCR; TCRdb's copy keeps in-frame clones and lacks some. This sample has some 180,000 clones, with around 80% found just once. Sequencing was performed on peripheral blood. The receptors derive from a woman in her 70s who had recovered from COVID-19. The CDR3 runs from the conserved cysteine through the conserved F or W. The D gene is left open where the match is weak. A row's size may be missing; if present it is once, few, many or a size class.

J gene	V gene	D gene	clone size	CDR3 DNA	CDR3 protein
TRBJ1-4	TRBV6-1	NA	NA	TGTGCCAGCAGTGAGGCATCTGAAAAACTGTTTTTT	CASSEASEKLFF
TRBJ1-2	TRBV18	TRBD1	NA	TGTGCCAGCTCACCACTAGGACAGGGTGGAGACTATGGCTACACCTTC	CASSPLGQGGDYGYTF
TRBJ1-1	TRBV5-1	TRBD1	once	TGCGCCAGCAGCGAAGGACAGGGATACACTGAAGCTTTCTTT	CASSEGQGYTEAFF
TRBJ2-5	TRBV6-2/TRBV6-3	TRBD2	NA	TGTGCCAGCAGTTACTCGCCACTAGCGGTGAACCAAGAGACCCAGTACTTC	CASSYSPLAVNQETQYF
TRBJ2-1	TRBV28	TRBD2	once	TGTGCCAGCAGTTTGCTCACGTCCGGGACTAGGAACGATGAGCAGTTCTTC	CASSLLTSGTRNDEQFF
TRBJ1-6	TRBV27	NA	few	TGTGCCAGCAGTTCCCACAGGGCTCAATCCAATAATTCACCCCTCCACTTT	CASSSHRAQSNNSPLHF
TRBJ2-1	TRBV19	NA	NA	TGTGCCAGTAGGTCCGTCGGTGAGCAGTTCTTC	CASRSVGEQFF
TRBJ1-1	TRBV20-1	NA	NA	TGCAGTGCTAGAGTGAACCGAGGGGCTTTCTTT	CSARVNRGAFF
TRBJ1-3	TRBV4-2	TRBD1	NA	TGTGCCAGCAGCCAAAAGGGACAGTACGTAAACACCATATATTTT	CASSQKGQYVNTIYF
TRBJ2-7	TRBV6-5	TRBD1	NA	TGTGCCAGCAGACCGGGACAGGGGGCATACGAGCAGTACTTC	CASRPGQGAYEQYF
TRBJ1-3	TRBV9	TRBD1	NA	TGTGCCAGCAGCCTCCGGACAGGGTGGGACACCATATATTTT	CASSLRTGWDTIYF
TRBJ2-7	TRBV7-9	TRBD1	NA	TGTGCCAGCAACCATCCTCCGTGGGACAGGGGGAGGGAGCAGTACTTC	CASNHPPWDRGREQYF
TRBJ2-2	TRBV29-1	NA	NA	TGCAGCGGTGGCGGGGCCACCGGGGAGCTGTTTTTT	CSGGGATGELFF
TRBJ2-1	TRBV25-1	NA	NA	TGTGCCAGCAGTGATCCGCGGGGGCCCGGTGAGCAGTTCTTC	CASSDPRGPGEQFF
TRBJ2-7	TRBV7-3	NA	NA	TGTGCCAGCAGCCCGGGTGGCACCCGCTCCTACGAGCAGTACTTC	CASSPGGTRSYEQYF
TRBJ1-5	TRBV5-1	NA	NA	TGCGCCAGCAGCTTGGGGCAGTATAGCAATCAGCCCCAGCATTTT	CASSLGQYSNQPQHF
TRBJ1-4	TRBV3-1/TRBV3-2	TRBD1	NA	TGTGCCAGCAGTCCCGGACAGGGAAGGGGGGAAAAACTGTTTTTT	CASSPGQGRGEKLFF
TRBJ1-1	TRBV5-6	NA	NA	TGTGCCAGCAGCCTGAACATGAACACTGAAGCTTTCTTT	CASSLNMNTEAFF
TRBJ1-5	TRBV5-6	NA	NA	TGTGCCAGCAGCGCCCAGGGCGGAATCCAGCAGCCCCAGCATTTT	CASSAQGGIQQPQHF
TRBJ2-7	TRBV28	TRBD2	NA	TGTGCCAGCACCACCCCCGGGAGGGGCAGCTCCTACGAGCAGTACTTC	CASTTPGRGSSYEQYF
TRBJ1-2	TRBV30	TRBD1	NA	TGTGCCTGGAACAGGGGCAGGGACGGCTACACCTTC	CAWNRGRDGYTF
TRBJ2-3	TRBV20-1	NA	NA	TGCAGTGCGGCCCACACAGATACGCAGTATTTT	CSAAHTDTQYF
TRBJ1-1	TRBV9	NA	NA	TGTGCCAGCAGCGCTTACGGACACATGAACACTGAAGCTTTCTTT	CASSAYGHMNTEAFF
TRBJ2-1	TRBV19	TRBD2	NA	TGTGCCAGTAGTCCGCGGGACTACCCCGAGCAGTTCTTC	CASSPRDYPEQFF
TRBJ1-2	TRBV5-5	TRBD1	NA	TGTGCCAGCAGCGACTGGGACAGGGACTATGGCTACACCTTC	CASSDWDRDYGYTF
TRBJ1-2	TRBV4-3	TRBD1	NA	TGCGCCAGCAGCCAAGACCGGACAGGCTCGAACTATGGCTACACCTTC	CASSQDRTGSNYGYTF
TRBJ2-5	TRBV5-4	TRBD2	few	TGTGCCAGCAGCCCGGGACTAGCGGGAGGGCCTGAGGAGACCCAGTACTTC	CASSPGLAGGPEETQYF
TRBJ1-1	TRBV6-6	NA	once	TGTGCCAGCAGTTACCCAGGGCCAATGAACACTGAAGCTTTCTTT	CASSYPGPMNTEAFF
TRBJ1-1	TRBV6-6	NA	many	TGTGCCAGCACCCCAGGGCGGGGCCGTGAAGCTTTCTTT	CASTPGRGREAFF
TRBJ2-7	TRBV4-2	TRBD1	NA	TGTGCCAGCAGCCCGGACTGGGCAGGGGGCTACGAGCAGTACTTC	CASSPDWAGGYEQYF
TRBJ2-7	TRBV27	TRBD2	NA	TGTGCCAGCAGCCCGCTAGCGGGGGCCCCTTACGAGCAGTACTTC	CASSPLAGAPYEQYF
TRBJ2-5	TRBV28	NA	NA	TGTGCCAGCAGTGAGACTCCGTTTTACCAAGAGACCCAGTACTTC	CASSETPFYQETQYF
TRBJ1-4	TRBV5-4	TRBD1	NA	TGTGCCAGCAGCCCAGGACAGGGGGCTTCTAATGAAAAACTGTTTTTT	CASSPGQGASNEKLFF
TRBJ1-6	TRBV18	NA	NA	TGTGCCAGCTCACCACGACAGAATAATTCACCCCTCCACTTT	CASSPRQNNSPLHF
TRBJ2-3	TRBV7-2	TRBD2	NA	TGTGCCAGCAGCCCCAGCGGGGGGGGCACAGATACGCAGTATTTT	CASSPSGGGTDTQYF
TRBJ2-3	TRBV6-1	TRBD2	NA	TGTGCCAGCAGTGAAAGGGAGGGCAGGGAAAGCTTTTTT	CASSEREGRESFF
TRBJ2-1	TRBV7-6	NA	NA	TGTGCCAGCAGCTTTTGGGGCCTGGCGGGGACCTCCTACAATGAGCAGTTCTTC	CASSFWGLAGTSYNEQFF
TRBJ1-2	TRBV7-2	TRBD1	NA	TGTGCCAGCAGCCGCCGGCTGGGACAGGGGGGTCACTATGGCTACACCTTC	CASSRRLGQGGHYGYTF
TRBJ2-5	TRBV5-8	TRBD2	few	TGTGCCAGCAGCCAGGGACTAGCGGGGAGGGAGACCCAGTACTTC	CASSQGLAGRETQYF
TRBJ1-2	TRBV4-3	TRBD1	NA	TGCGCCAGCAGCCAAGGATCCGGGACAGGTGCTTATGGCTACACCTTC	CASSQGSGTGAYGYTF
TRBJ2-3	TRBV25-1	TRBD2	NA	TGTGCCAGCAGTGGGGTAGGATCCCTAGCGGGGGGGCAGTATTTT	CASSGVGSLAGGQYF
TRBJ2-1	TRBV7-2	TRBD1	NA	TGTGCCAGCAGCTTAGATGGACAGGGCTACAATGAGCAGTTCTTC	CASSLDGQGYNEQFF
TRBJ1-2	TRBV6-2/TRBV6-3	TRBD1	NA	TGTGCCAGCAGCCCGGGACAGCGCTATGGCTACACCTTC	CASSPGQRYGYTF